Sequencing of this TCR beta chain was carried out in a study of vaccination and CD4 T cells after COVID-19. On the study more broadly: For post-vaccine samples, collection took place a median roughly 72 days after dose two, ranging from 14 to 241.

Germline CDR1 is SGHTA and CDR2 is FQGNSA. This CDR3 comprises 14 residues. Trimming cost V 1 base and J 6 bases; bases outside gene matches: 0. On this clonotype itself: Its antigen is unknown.

Treatment specified: roughly 11-day PBMC culture with coronavirus spike peptide pools or control peptides (ViraFEST assay). The authors replaced half the medium with fresh IL-2 medium on days 3 and 7. The Oncomine TCR Beta short-read assay sequenced DNA from cultured CD4+ T cells. The genomic DNA was obtained from cultured CD4+ T cells by extraction with the QIAamp micro DNA kit. TCRdb processed the PCR reads anew with MiXCR; each CDR3 protein has one entry. The sample has more than 9,500 distinct CDR3 sequences; roughly 58% are singletons. This sequence was found in a human donor who had recovered from COVID-19. The V gene is TRBV7-2, the J gene TRBJ1-6, with 7 bases fitting TRBD1. The sequenced sample was CD4+ T cells from blood, cultured in vitro. DNA of the CDR3: TGTGCCAGCAGCTTAGACAGGGGTAATTCACCCCTCCACTTT. It is translated as CASSLDRGNSPLHF.